This entry concerns a single T cell receptor (beta chain). This sample was taken from a study of blood T cell repertoires in COVID-19. Study overall: In each case, the material was cDNA or gDNA derived from T cells, B-cell-depleted T cells, or PBMCs.

Authors' methods: Reference gene primers were amplified, and this amplification served to estimate nucleated cell counts. Produced via immunoSEQ multiplex PCR; TCRdb's table is partial and in-frame only. The V and J calls and clone size are taken from that table; D and trimming were inferred from the DNA. Of tens of thousands of clones listed, around 81% are singletons. The CDR3 covers 17 residues. Germline lookup yields CDR1 MNHEY and CDR2 SMNVEV (reference sequence). V was trimmed by 5 bases and J by 2 bases, leaving 22 bases between them. V and J are TRBV27 and TRBJ2-7; D possibly corresponds to TRBD2 (5 bases). Input material: peripheral blood. The receptor was derived from a human donor in a cohort sampled during active COVID-19. CDR3 region: CASSHSWGEDFTYEQYF. For the CDR3, the DNA is TGTGCCAGCAGTCACTCCTGGGGAGAGGACTTTACCTACGAGCAGTACTTC.